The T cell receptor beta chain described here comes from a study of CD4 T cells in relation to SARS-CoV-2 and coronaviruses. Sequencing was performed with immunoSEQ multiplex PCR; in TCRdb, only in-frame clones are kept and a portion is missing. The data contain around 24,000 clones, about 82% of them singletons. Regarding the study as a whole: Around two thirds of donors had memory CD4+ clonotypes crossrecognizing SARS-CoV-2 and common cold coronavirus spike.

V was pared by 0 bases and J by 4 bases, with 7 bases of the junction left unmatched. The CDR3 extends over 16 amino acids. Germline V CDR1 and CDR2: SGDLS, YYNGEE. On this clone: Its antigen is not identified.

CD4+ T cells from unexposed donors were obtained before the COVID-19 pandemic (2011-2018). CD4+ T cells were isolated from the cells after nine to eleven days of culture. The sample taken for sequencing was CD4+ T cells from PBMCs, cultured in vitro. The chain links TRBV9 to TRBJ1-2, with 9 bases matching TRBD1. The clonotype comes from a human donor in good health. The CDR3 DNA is TGTGCCAGCAGCGTAGCAGGACAGGGGCATAGCTATGGCTACACCTTC. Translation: CASSVAGQGHSYGYTF.